This T cell receptor (beta chain) was found in a study of control samples from healthy donors and cancer patients. CDR1 LNHDA and CDR2 SQIVND come from the germline V gene (reference sequence). CDR3 length: 14 residues. The V and J ends lost 3 bases and 5 bases respectively, with 10 bases between them. Method: immunoSEQ multiplex PCR; TCRdb's copy keeps in-frame clones and lacks some. The repertoire holds over 100,000 clones, with roughly 92% as singletons. This clonotype originated in a man younger than 35 in good health. Sequencing used blood. The genes are TRBV19 and TRBJ2-2; TRBD2 is a possible D gene (6 bases). CDR3 sequence (DNA): TGTGCCAGTAGTATCTTAGCGGATACCGGGGAGCTGTTTTTT. Translated: CASSILADTGELFF.